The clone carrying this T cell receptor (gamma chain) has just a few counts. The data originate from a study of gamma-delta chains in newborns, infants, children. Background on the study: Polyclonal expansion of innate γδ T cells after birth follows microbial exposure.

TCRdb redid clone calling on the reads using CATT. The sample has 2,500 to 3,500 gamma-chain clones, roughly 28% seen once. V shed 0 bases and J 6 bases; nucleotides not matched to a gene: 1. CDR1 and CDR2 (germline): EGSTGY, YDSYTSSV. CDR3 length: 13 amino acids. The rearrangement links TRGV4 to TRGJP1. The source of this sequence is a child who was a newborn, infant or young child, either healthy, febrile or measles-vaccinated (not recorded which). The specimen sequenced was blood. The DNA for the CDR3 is TGTGCCACCTGGGATGGGCCTGGTTGGTTCAAGATATTT. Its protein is CATWDGPGWFKIF.